Detailed here is one T cell receptor beta chain. No cognate antigen has been identified for it. Base qualities are not at hand, and no much larger clone is one base apart. The 40 or so donors, aged about 6 to 95 years, were systemically healthy Caucasian individuals from Russia. About 9.6 milliliters of peripheral blood were collected from each donor into EDTA-treated Vacutainer tubes. PBMCs were isolated by Ficoll-Paque density-gradient centrifugation, with at least 7 million obtained per sample. Total RNA, at least 6 micrograms per sample, was extracted from PBMCs with Trizol reagent. For every donor, flow cytometry on a PBMC aliquot measured the percentage of naive CD45RAhigh/CD27high T cells. The data were taken from a study of blood T cells in healthy people across ages (dated by TCRdb to the mid-2010s). At the level of the whole study: Template switching captured roughly one uniquely barcoded TCR beta cDNA molecule per two T cells in model experiments. The study measured age-related changes in TCR beta repertoire diversity using deep sequencing normalized with unique cDNA molecular identifiers. The donors were split into four age groups: young (average around 15 years), middle-aged (roughly 39), aged (approximately 59) and long-lived (approximately 80). Donors of different ages were randomly distributed across sequencing lanes to avoid experimental bias. Two additional independent replicas of 1 million unique cDNA reads from the same blood draw were analyzed for two donors (one aged 18 to 30 and one aged 80 or older).

Library preparation employed 5' RACE. Sequenced using an Illumina HiSeq 2500. A second about 6 to 11 cycle PCR used a sample-barcoded 5' primer and a J-beta primer mix. A template-switch 5' adaptor carrying 12 random nucleotides introduced a unique molecular identifier onto each TCR beta cDNA molecule. At least 3 million CDR3-containing paired-end reads were obtained from each sample. First-strand cDNA was synthesized from all RNA with the Mint cDNA synthesis kit, primed by a TRBC-specific oligonucleotide. Following uracil-DNA glycosylase treatment, all cDNA underwent a first 18-cycle PCR with the universal primers M1SS and BC2_uni_R. From the authors' description of their analysis: For normalization, 1 million high-quality reads were randomly selected from each sample, with every read carrying a distinct molecular identifier. Reads with shared molecular identifiers were discarded instead of being binned into consensus sequences. MiTCR, set to a Q25 quality threshold and the strictest error-elimination algorithm, was used for CDR3 identification, clonotype clustering and error correction. Lower-bound total TCR beta diversity was estimated with a nonparametric unseen species model using Euler transformation. Using fastp at Q25 and MiXCR, TCRdb reprocessed the public reads and kept productive beta chains. Rows with a matching CDR3 protein are joined into one entry that keeps the most common DNA and genes. Clone size and V and J calls follow TCRdb, not the original study. The sample table shows 800,000 to 950,000 distinct CDR3 sequences, and around 48% are seen once. Around an eighth of the sample is held by the ten biggest clonotypes.

From the cysteine up to the phenylalanine, the CDR3 has a length of 17 residues. Only the CDR3 part of the read is kept: 51 bases, read in frame from the first base. From a lookup of the germline V gene, CDR1 and CDR2 are MGHRA and YSYEKL. After removal of 1 base from V and 4 bases from J, the junction retains 6 bases not matched to a gene. The paper's findings and limits, for the study overall: Observed TCR beta diversity correlated strongly with the percentage of naive T cells measured by flow cytometry. Since profiling was done on bulk unsorted PBMCs, naive and antigen-experienced compartments could not be conclusively compared. Compared with the aged group, the long-lived group had more naive CD4+ T cells, fewer expanded clones and increased TCR diversity, suggesting age selection. Donor CMV infection status was unknown, potentially confounding age-related changes in expanded clonotypes. Estimates of total diversity based on one million sequenced T cells were regarded as lower bounds and as underestimates. Observed TCR beta diversity per million T cells fell roughly linearly with age, and a significant reduction was already apparent by age roughly 40.

The clonotype originates from a man in his thirties or forties in good health. Rearrangement joined TRBV4-1 to TRBJ2-5; 13 central nucleotides agree with TRBD2. Source material: blood. Read as DNA, the sequence is TGCGCCAGCAGCCAAGTGAAGAGGACTAGCGGGGGAGAGACCCAGTACTTC. The encoded protein is CASSQVKRTSGGETQYF.